Given below is one T cell receptor beta chain in context. Specified time point: newly diagnosed GD, antithyroid drugs for less than 3 months. PBMC-derived RNA was used for the TCR library. With V trimmed by 5 bases and J by 6 bases, 0 bases remained unmatched. The CDR3 runs 12 residues. Germline CDR1 and CDR2: LGHDT and YNNKEL (reference sequence). The sample originates from a study of regulatory T cells in long-lasting Graves disease. Through Arm-PCR of CDR3 regions and iRepertoire HTBI primers, TCR beta libraries were built. TCRdb used MiXCR to reprocess the multiplex PCR reads, holding one entry per CDR3 protein. The sample contains about 500,000 distinct CDR3 sequences, under 20% of which appear only once. The data were also submitted as part of a second study, on T cells in Graves' hyperthyroidism and ophthalmopathy.

This rearrangement joins TRBV3-1 to TRBJ2-2, with 7 bases fitting TRBD1. The TCR originated in a man aged 35 to 55 with Graves disease. The sample in question was peripheral blood mononuclear cells (PBMCs), obtained at new diagnosis, from a patient treated with antithyroid drugs. Here the CDR3 reads CASSRGPGELFF. CDR3 nucleotides: TGTGCCAGCAGCAGGGGGCCCGGGGAGCTGTTTTTT.